This TCR beta chain is from a study of T cells in localized non-small cell lung cancer. TCRdb keeps only in-frame clones here, not all; method: immunoSEQ multiplex PCR. The profile shows about 41,000 clones, about 86% of them singletons. Trimming at V came to 6 bases and at J to 0 bases, leaving 5 bases not matched to a gene. The germline CDR1 and CDR2 sequences are SEHNR and FQNEAQ (reference sequence). The CDR3 has 15 residues. The V gene is TRBV7-9, the J gene TRBJ1-5, with 7 bases identical to TRBD1. The TCR originated in a woman aged 18-55 years with stage III lung adenocarcinoma. Source: peripheral blood, taken before any cancer treatment. CDR3 amino acids: CASSKGDSSNQPQHF. The CDR3 DNA sequence: TGTGCCAGCAGTAAGGGGGACAGTAGCAATCAGCCCCAGCATTTT.